Listed here is a single TCR beta chain. No antigen is known for it. The sample is drawn from a study of blood T cells in healthy people across ages. Findings and limits, study-wide: Aged donors had fewer naive CD4+ cells and lower diversity than long-lived donors. Per million T cells, TCR beta diversity dropped roughly linearly as age increased.

Per the germline V gene, CDR1 is LGHNT and CDR2 is FRNRAP. The CDR3 has 13 residues. Germline trimming cut 7 bases from V and 7 bases from J; bases unmatched to any gene: 8. Each donor supplied roughly 9 milliliters of peripheral blood. A sample-barcoded 5' primer and a J-beta primer mix were used in a second PCR of roughly 6 to 12 cycles. CDR3-containing paired-end reads numbered at least 3 million in each sample. TCRdb re-derived calls from the 5' RACE reads in MiXCR, one entry per CDR3 protein. The sample contains about 1.7 million distinct CDR3 sequences, over 25% of which appear only once. The TCR sequence derives from a young woman in good health. The genes are TRBV12-5 and TRBJ1-1, with 8 bases fitting TRBD1. Sequencing was performed on blood. CDR3 sequence (DNA): TGTGCTAGTGCCATAACAGGGGGAGTTGAAGCTTTCTTT. It encodes CASAITGGVEAFF. Filled out from reference TRBV12-5 and TRBJ1-1, the complete variable domain reads DARVTQTPRHKVTEMGQEVTMRCQPILGHNTVFWYRQTMMQGLELLAYFRNRAPLDDSGMPKDRFSAEMPDATLATLKIQPSEPRDSAVYFCASAITGGVEAFFGQGTRLTVV.